The next 26 T cell receptor beta chains were all read from a single sample in a study of blood T cell repertoires in COVID-19. The method was immunoSEQ multiplex PCR; TCRdb's version includes in-frame clones alone and lacks a portion of them. The table lists roughly 160,000 clones, 84% of them singletons. The specimen was peripheral blood. The receptors were sampled from a man between 18 and 35 years old with active or convalescent COVID-19.

The chain links TRBV27 to TRBJ2-4; D may be TRBD1 (6 bases). This CDR3 region has 13 residues. V was cut by 4 bases and J by 6 bases, with 10 bases left in between. Per germline, CDR1 MNHEY and CDR2 SMNVEV (reference sequence). CDR3 nucleotide sequence: TGTGCCAGCAGTTCCAGGGGTACAAACATTCAGTACTTC. This sequence encodes CASSSRGTNIQYF.

The CDR3 is CASSVAGQGEAVYF. The CDR3 DNA reads as TGTGCCAGCAGCGTAGCGGGACAGGGAGAAGCTGTATATTTT. V is TRBV9 and J is TRBJ1-3, with 9 bases fitting TRBD1. The CDR3 consists of 14 residues. J was trimmed by 14 bases and V by 0 bases; bases with no gene match: 9. Germline V gene sequence: CDR1 SGDLS, CDR2 YYNGEE.

J is TRBJ2-7 and V is TRBV6-2 or TRBV6-3; 7 nucleotides align to TRBD1. In germline, CDR1 is MNHEY, CDR2 SVGEGT. CDR3 length equals 17 residues. With V trimmed by 4 bases and J by 3 bases, 15 bases remained unmatched. The CDR3 nucleotides read TGTGCCAGCAGTTCTCATCAACAGGGGAAACCATACTACGAGCAGTACTTC. Its protein product is CASSSHQQGKPYYEQYF.

The V call is TRBV5-6, the J call TRBJ1-5, with 9 bases lining up with TRBD1. The ends lost 4 bases at V and 2 bases at J; junction bases unmatched: 10. Germline V gives CDR1 SGHDT, CDR2 YYEEEE. The CDR3 spans 17 residues. The CDR3 coding sequence is TGTGCCAGCAGCGCGTGGGACAGGGCAGGAGGCAATCAGCCCCAGCATTTT. As protein: CASSAWDRAGGNQPQHF. The complete variable domain, with remaining parts taken from reference TRBV5-6 and TRBJ1-5, reads DAGVTQSPTHLIKTRGQQVTLRCSPKSGHDTVSWYQQALGQGPQFIFQYYEEEERQRGNFPDRFSGHQFPNYSSELNVNALLLGDSALYLCASSAWDRAGGNQPQHFGDGTRLSIL.

This chain links TRBV14 with TRBJ1-5, with 7 bases fitting TRBD1. This CDR3 contains 18 residues. Per the germline V gene, CDR1 is SGHDN and CDR2 is FVKESK. J lost 1 base, V lost 3 bases, and 12 bases had no gene match. The CDR3 sequence: CASSHLSGRGRSNQPQHF. Written as DNA, the CDR3 is TGTGCCAGCAGCCATCTTTCGGGTAGGGGGCGAAGCAATCAGCCCCAGCATTTT.

The V and J genes are TRBV5-8 and TRBJ1-2; 7 bases align to TRBD1. This CDR3 has 15 residues. Trimming cost V 6 bases and J 4 bases; bases outside gene matches: 12. The germline gives CDR1 SGHTS, CDR2 YDEGEE. Written as DNA, the CDR3 is TGTGCCAGCATCTTCACGGGAGGGGGCGGCTATGGCTACACCTTC. Its protein product is CASIFTGGGGYGYTF.

The genes are TRBV18 and TRBJ1-1; D is perhaps TRBD1 (6 bases). CDR3 length: 15 residues. CDR1 and CDR2 from the germline V gene are KGHSH and LQKENI. V dropped 3 bases and J dropped 0 bases, with 11 bases sitting between them. The DNA of the CDR3 is TGTGCCAGCTCACCGCAGGGGATGGTGAACACTGAAGCTTTCTTT. Encoded protein: CASSPQGMVNTEAFF.

The J gene is TRBJ1-1, the V gene TRBV7-6, with D tentatively TRBD1 (5 bases). The length of the CDR3 is 16 residues. V lost 3 bases and J lost 3, with 17 bases in between. CDR1 and CDR2 from the germline V gene are SGHVS and FNYEAQ. The CDR3 coding sequence is TGTGCCAGCAGCTTTCAGGGTCGGCAGGGCTACACTGAAGCTTTCTTT. It translates to CASSFQGRQGYTEAFF.

The sample holds many counts of this clone. The rearrangement uses TRBV6-5 and TRBJ2-7; TRBD1 might be the D (6 bases). Germline CDR1 MNHEY, CDR2 SVGAGI. The CDR3 runs to 15 residues. Trimming took 0 bases from V and 3 from J, leaving 12 bases between them. The CDR3 protein is CASSYSNGDNYEQYF. CDR3 DNA: TGTGCCAGCAGTTACTCGAACGGGGACAACTACGAGCAGTACTTC.

This rearrangement joins TRBV7-6 to TRBJ2-3; tentatively, D is TRBD1 (5 bases). Looked up from germline, CDR1 is SGHVS and CDR2 is FNYEAQ. The CDR3 is 16 residues long. V was clipped by 2 bases and J by 0 bases, with 12 bases between them. As DNA, the CDR3 is TGTGCCAGCAGCTTAAAAGCAGGGTTTAGCACAGATACGCAGTATTTT. Protein: CASSLKAGFSTDTQYF.

The genes are TRBV3-1 (or the pseudogene TRBV3-2) and TRBJ2-1; TRBD2 matches 10 bases. V dropped 6 bases and J dropped 5; count of bases not matched to a gene: 7. CDR3 size: 15 residues. Per the germline V gene, CDR1 is LGHDT and CDR2 is YNNKEL (reference sequence). The CDR3 loop reads CASSKRAGGDNEQFF. The DNA of the CDR3 is TGTGCCAGCAGTAAGAGAGCGGGAGGGGACAATGAGCAGTTCTTC.

This chain joins TRBV27 and TRBJ2-2, with TRBD2 matching over 10 bases. The V gene's germline CDR1 is MNHEY and CDR2 SMNVEV (reference sequence). This CDR3 has 20 residues. The J segment lost 4 bases and the V segment lost 1 base, leaving 15 bases of the junction unmatched. The CDR3 spells CASSLLPSGSWKGGTGELFF. CDR3 nucleotide sequence: TGTGCCAGCAGTTTATTGCCTAGCGGGAGTTGGAAAGGAGGCACCGGGGAGCTGTTTTTT.

The gene calls are TRBV6-1 and TRBJ2-1, with no clear D. The germline CDR1 and CDR2 sequences are MNHNS and SASEGT. The CDR3 sequence is 12 residues long. Trimming took off 3 bases at V and 7 bases at J, with 7 bases between the two ends. The CDR3 protein is CASSDQANEQFF. CDR3 bases: TGTGCCAGCAGTGACCAAGCGAATGAGCAGTTCTTC.

The rearrangement uses TRBV4-1 and TRBJ1-4, with a possible D match to TRBD1 (6 bases). V lost 2 bases to trimming and J lost 4 bases, with 17 bases between them. The CDR3 has 17 amino acids. Germline values: CDR1 MGHRA, CDR2 YSYEKL. The CDR3 DNA is TGCGCCAGCAGCCAAAGTCCCGGGGGGGCGAATAATGAAAAACTGTTTTTT. Protein: CASSQSPGGANNEKLFF.

The sample holds a few counts of this clone. CDR3 nucleotide sequence: TGTGCCAGCAGCCAATCAATCCGGGACAGGGGTTTCTATGGCTACACCTTC. It is translated as CASSQSIRDRGFYGYTF. This sequence joins TRBV3-1 (or the pseudogene TRBV3-2) and TRBJ1-2; TRBD1 agrees at 10 bases. The J segment lost 4 bases and the V segment lost 2 bases, leaving 10 bases of the junction unmatched. This CDR3 contains 17 residues. The germline V gene encodes CDR1 LGHDT and CDR2 YNNKEL (reference sequence).

The chain joins TRBV7-8 to TRBJ1-5, with a weak D call TRBD1 (6 bases). From germline, CDR1 is SGHVS and CDR2 FQNEAQ. V was clipped by 1 base and J by 3 bases, with 16 bases between them. The CDR3 runs to 17 residues. This CDR3 is CASSLDGGLGTNQPQHF. CDR3 DNA sequence: TGTGCCAGCAGCTTAGACGGGGGGCTAGGTACCAATCAGCCCCAGCATTTT. Full variable domain (rest looked up from reference TRBV7-8 and TRBJ1-5): GAGVSQSPRYKVAKRGQDVALRCDPISGHVSLFWYQQALGQGPEFLTYFQNEAQLDKSGLPSDRFFAERPEGSVSTLKIQRTQQEDSAVYLCASSLDGGLGTNQPQHFGDGTRLSIL.

The V and J genes are TRBV18 and TRBJ2-2, with D possibly TRBD1 on 6 matching bases. Germline CDR1 reads KGHSH; CDR2 reads LQKENI. The length of the CDR3 is 18 residues. V lost 2 bases, J lost 6 bases, and 22 bases lay in between. The CDR3: CASSPFVLSQGQSGELFF. DNA of the CDR3: TGTGCCAGCTCACCATTTGTCCTGTCCCAGGGACAATCCGGGGAGCTGTTTTTT.

The V gene is TRBV6-2 or TRBV6-3, the J gene TRBJ2-1; TRBD2 matches 11 bases. V trimming: 0 bases; J trimming: 9 bases; junction bases outside the gene matches: 4. This CDR3 is 15 amino acids long. CDR1 and CDR2 (germline): MNHEY, SVGEGT. The CDR3 spells CASSYSTSGSSEQFF. CDR3 DNA: TGTGCCAGCAGTTACTCAACTAGCGGGAGCAGTGAGCAGTTCTTC.

This chain joins TRBV5-6 and TRBJ2-7; 8 nucleotides line up with TRBD2. The germline V gene encodes CDR1 SGHDT and CDR2 YYEEEE. The CDR3 runs 14 residues. V was pared by 5 bases and J by 4 bases, with 8 bases of the junction left unmatched. The DNA for the CDR3 is TGTGCCAGCAGGTCCACTGCGGGAGGTTACGAGCAGTACTTC. Its protein is CASRSTAGGYEQYF. Based on the CDR3 plus reference TRBV5-6 and TRBJ2-7, the full variable domain is DAGVTQSPTHLIKTRGQQVTLRCSPKSGHDTVSWYQQALGQGPQFIFQYYEEEERQRGNFPDRFSGHQFPNYSSELNVNALLLGDSALYLCASRSTAGGYEQYFGPGTRLTVT.

The chain couples TRBV9 to TRBJ2-5, with 10 nucleotides matching TRBD1. The germline V gene encodes CDR1 SGDLS and CDR2 YYNGEE. The V gene end was trimmed by 0 bases and the J gene end by 4 bases; junction bases not matched to a gene: 3. This CDR3 is built from 15 residues. Written as DNA, the CDR3 is TGTGCCAGCAGCGTAGGGACAGGGGGTGCAGAGACCCAGTACTTC. It yields the protein CASSVGTGGAETQYF.

The genes are TRBV27 and TRBJ1-5; D is possibly TRBD1 (6 bases). Between the trimmed V and J ends, which lost 5 bases and 4 bases, there was a span of 18 bases. Germline CDR1 and CDR2: MNHEY and SMNVEV (reference sequence). The CDR3 contains 16 residues. CDR3 region: CASSLRPGTNNQPQHF. CDR3 DNA: TGTGCCAGCAGTCTGAGACCCGGGACAAATAATCAGCCCCAGCATTTT.

The V and J genes are TRBV28 and TRBJ1-2; tentative D call: TRBD1 (6 bases). Germline lookup yields CDR1 MDHEN and CDR2 SYDVKM. The ends were cut back, 2 bases at V and 5 bases at J, with 12 bases in the middle. This CDR3 is built from 14 residues. The CDR3 nucleotides read TGTGCCAGCAGTTTAGTCAGGGGCGGGTATGGCTACACCTTC. Protein: CASSLVRGGYGYTF.

This clone occurred a few times. The J gene is TRBJ2-1, the V gene TRBV7-2, with TRBD1 matching 10 bases. The CDR3 spans 16 residues. With 4 bases clipped from V and 6 bases from J, the junction kept 9 bases outside the gene matches. Germline CDR1 and CDR2: SGHTA and FQGNSA. The CDR3 loop is CASSSDRDRGGNEQFF. In DNA, the CDR3 is TGTGCCAGCAGCTCCGACCGGGACAGGGGCGGCAATGAGCAGTTCTTC.

V and J are TRBV27 and TRBJ2-3; weak D call: TRBD2 (7 bases). V was clipped by 0 bases and J by 2 bases, with 9 bases between them. Germline V gives CDR1 MNHEY, CDR2 SMNVEV (reference sequence). This CDR3 spans 15 amino acids. DNA for the CDR3: TGTGCCAGCAGTTTATCGGGGGGGGCCACAGATACGCAGTATTTT. It specifies CASSLSGGATDTQYF.

J is TRBJ2-2 and V is TRBV4-1, with 7 bases fitting TRBD1. The junction had 11 bases not matched to a gene; V was cut back by 4 bases and J by 3 bases. The length of the CDR3 is 17 residues. CDR1 and CDR2 from the germline V gene are MGHRA and YSYEKL. CDR3 amino acids: CASSPVLRTGDTGELFF. DNA for the CDR3: TGCGCCAGCAGCCCCGTTCTGCGGACAGGAGACACCGGGGAGCTGTTTTTT.

This chain joins TRBV19 and TRBJ1-2; 9 positions agree with TRBD1. The V and J ends lost 4 bases and 4 bases, in that order; junction bases with no gene match: 4. From germline, CDR1 is LNHDA and CDR2 SQIVND (reference sequence). The CDR3 runs 14 residues. The CDR3 is CASSKTDRGYGYTF. The DNA of the CDR3 is TGTGCCAGTAGTAAAACGGACAGGGGCTATGGCTACACCTTC.